In this sample, the clone carrying this T cell receptor beta chain turned up many times. Antigen: not known. Using a J-beta primer mix together with a sample-barcoded 5' primer, a second PCR was run for about 6 to 11 cycles. From the 5' RACE reads, TCRdb called clonotypes with MiXCR, one entry per CDR3 protein. The sample records 1.5 million to 2 million distinct CDR3 sequences, roughly 30% being singletons. CDR3 size: 15 residues. CDR1 SNHLY and CDR2 FYNNEI come from the germline V gene. This sample is drawn from a study of blood T cells in healthy people across ages. The study's findings and limits: Naive T cell percentage showed a strong correlation with the diversity of TCR beta.

The donors, aged about 6 to 95, were healthy Caucasians from Russia. Extractions gave at least 6 micrograms of total RNA per sample. The V and J genes are TRBV2 and TRBJ2-4; D is possibly TRBD1 (7 bases). Near its end, the DNA agrees better with TRBJ2-7, so the J call may be wrong. Input material: blood. The receptor comes from a woman aged 25 to 39 in good health. CDR3 loop: CASSVAGGRRGEQYF. DNA for the CDR3: TGTGCCAGCAGTGTTGCAGGGGGGAGAAGAGGCGAGCAGTACTTC.